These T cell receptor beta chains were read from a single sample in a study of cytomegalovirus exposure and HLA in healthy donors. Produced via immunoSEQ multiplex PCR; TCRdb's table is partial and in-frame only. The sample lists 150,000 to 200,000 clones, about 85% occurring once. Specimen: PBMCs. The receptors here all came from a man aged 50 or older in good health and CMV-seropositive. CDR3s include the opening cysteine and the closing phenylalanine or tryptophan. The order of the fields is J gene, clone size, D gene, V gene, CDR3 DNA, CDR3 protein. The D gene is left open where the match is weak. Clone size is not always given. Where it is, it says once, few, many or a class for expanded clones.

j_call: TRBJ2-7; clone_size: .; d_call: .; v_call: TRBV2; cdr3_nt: TGTGCCAGCAGTGGGGCAGGAAAACCCCACGAGCAGTACTTC; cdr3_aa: CASSGAGKPHEQYF
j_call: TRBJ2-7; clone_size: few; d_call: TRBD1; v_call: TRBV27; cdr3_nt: TGTGCCAGCAGTCCGGGACAGTCCTACGAGCAGTACTTC; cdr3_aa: CASSPGQSYEQYF
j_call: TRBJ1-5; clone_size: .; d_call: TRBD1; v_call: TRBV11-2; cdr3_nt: TGTGCCAGCAGCCCCGCCGGGACAGGGAATCAGCCCCAGCATTTT; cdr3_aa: CASSPAGTGNQPQHF
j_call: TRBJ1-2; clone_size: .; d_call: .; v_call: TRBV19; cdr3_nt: TGTGCCAGTGCAGAAGACAGGAGATATGGCTACACCTTC; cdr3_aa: CASAEDRRYGYTF
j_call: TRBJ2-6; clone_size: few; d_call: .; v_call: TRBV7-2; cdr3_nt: TGTGCCAGCAGCTTCGGGGTCACAAACTCTGGGGCCAACGTCCTGACTTTC; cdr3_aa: CASSFGVTNSGANVLTF
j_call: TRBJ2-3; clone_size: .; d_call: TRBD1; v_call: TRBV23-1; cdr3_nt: TGCGCCAGCAGTCAATCAAACAGGGGGCGAAAGCGCACAGATACGCAGTATTTT; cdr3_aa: CASSQSNRGRKRTDTQYF
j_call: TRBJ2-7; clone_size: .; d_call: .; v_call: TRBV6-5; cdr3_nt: TGTGCCAGCAGTACCAGGCAGGCCTACGAGCAGTACTTC; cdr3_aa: CASSTRQAYEQYF
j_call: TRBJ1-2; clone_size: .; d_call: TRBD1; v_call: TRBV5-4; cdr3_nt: TGTGCCAGCAGCGACCGGGACAGTCATAACTATGGCTACACCTTC; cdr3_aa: CASSDRDSHNYGYTF
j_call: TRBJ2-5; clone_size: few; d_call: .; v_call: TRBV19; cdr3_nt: TGTGCCAGTAGTGGATACAGTGGAGAGACCCAGTACTTC; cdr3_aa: CASSGYSGETQYF
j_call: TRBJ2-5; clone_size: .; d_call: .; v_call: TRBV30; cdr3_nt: TGTGCCTGGAGTGTACAAGGGGTCGGGCAGACCCAGTACTTC; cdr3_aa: CAWSVQGVGQTQYF
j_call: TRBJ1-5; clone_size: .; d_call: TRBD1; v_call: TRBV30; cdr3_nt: TGTGCCTGGACCCCCGGACAGGCCCCCAATCAGCCCCAGCATTTT; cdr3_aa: CAWTPGQAPNQPQHF
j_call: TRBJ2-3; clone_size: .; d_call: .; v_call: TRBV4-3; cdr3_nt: TGCGCCAGCAGCCAAGAAGGGGCAAATACGCAGTATTTT; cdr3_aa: CASSQEGANTQYF
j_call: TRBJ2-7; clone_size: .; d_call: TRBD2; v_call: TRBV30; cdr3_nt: TGTGCCTGGAGCGTTGGGAGGGGTTCCGAGCAGTACTTC; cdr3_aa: CAWSVGRGSEQYF
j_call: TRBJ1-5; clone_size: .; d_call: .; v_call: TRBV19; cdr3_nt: TGTGCCAGTAAAATGTCAGGGCTTCAGCCCCAGCATTTT; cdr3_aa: CASKMSGLQPQHF
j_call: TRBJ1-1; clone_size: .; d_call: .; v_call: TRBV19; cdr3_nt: TGTGCCAGTAAGGTCTATGGACAGATGAACACTGAAGCTTTCTTT; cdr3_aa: CASKVYGQMNTEAFF
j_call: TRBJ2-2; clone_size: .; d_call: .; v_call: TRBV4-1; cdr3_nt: TGCGCCAGCAGCCAAGATGGACGGGGTGGGGCCGGGGAGCTGTTTTTT; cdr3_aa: CASSQDGRGGAGELFF
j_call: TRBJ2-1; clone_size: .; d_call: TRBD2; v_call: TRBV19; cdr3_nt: TGTGCCAGTAGTCCCCGACTAGCGGGGCTCACTGAGCAGTTCTTC; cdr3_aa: CASSPRLAGLTEQFF
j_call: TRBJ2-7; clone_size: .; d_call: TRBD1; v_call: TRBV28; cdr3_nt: TGTGCCAGCAGTTCCCACACAACAGGGGTGCTCGAGCAGTACTTC; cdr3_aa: CASSSHTTGVLEQYF
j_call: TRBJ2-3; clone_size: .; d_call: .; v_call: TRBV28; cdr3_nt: TGTGCCAGCAGTTTCACGGGGTACACAGATACGCAGTATTTT; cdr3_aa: CASSFTGYTDTQYF
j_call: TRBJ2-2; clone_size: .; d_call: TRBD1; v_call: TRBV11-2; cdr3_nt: TGTGCCAGCAGCACCGGGACAGGGGCCACCGGGGAGCTGTTTTTT; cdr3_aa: CASSTGTGATGELFF
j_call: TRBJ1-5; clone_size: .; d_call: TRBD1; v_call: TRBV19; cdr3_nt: TGTGCCACGGGACAGGGGGTTACTAGCCTTCAGCCCCAGCATTTT; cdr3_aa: CATGQGVTSLQPQHF
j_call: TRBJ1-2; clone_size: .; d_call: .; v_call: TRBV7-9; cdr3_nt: TGTGCCAGCAGCCCCCTAAGGGCAGCGGATAACTATGGCTACACCTTC; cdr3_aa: CASSPLRAADNYGYTF
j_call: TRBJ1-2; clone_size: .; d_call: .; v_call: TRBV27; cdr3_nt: TGTGCCAGCGGGCACACCGTCTCCGGTGGCTACACCTTC; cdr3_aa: CASGHTVSGGYTF
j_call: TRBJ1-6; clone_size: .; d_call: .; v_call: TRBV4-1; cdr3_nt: TGCGCCAGCAGCCCAGGCACGGTGGGCAATTCACCCCTCCACTTT; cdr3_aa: CASSPGTVGNSPLHF
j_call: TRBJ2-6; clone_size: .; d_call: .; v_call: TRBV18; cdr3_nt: TGTGCCAGCTCACCACGACAGGTTGACTCTGGGGCCAACGTCCTGACTTTC; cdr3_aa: CASSPRQVDSGANVLTF
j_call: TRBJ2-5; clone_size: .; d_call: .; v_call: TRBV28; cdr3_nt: TGTGCCAGCCGTTATGGGGGCGGTGAGACCCAGTACTTC; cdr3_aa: CASRYGGGETQYF